The clone carrying this TCR beta chain was observed at least ten times. The entry originates in a study of molecular identifiers for immune sequencing clone quantification. In the study overall: Four of five RNA aliquots from approximately 22,000 or 94,000 naive CD8 T cells were sequenced.

Deletions cut 6 bases from V and 2 bases from J, with 15 bases between. Germline values: CDR1 MNHEY, CDR2 SMNVEV (reference sequence). The CDR3 has 15 residues. Previously described methods and listed TCR primers produced bulk TCR libraries. TCRdb called the PCR reads again in MiXCR, with one record for every CDR3 protein. Here the sample spans about 510,000 distinct CDR3 sequences, around 23% being singletons. Sequencing was carried out using naive CD8+ T cells from blood, with Jurkat cell RNA spiked in. Documented subset: FACS-sorted CD8+CD4-CCR7+CD45RA+ naive T cells. The gene calls are TRBV27 and TRBJ2-3, with TRBD1 as a possible D gene (7 bases). The TCR sequence derives from a human donor in good health. Some libraries in this study had Jurkat cell RNA spiked in. For the CDR3, the DNA is TGTGCCAGCAGGCCCAGGGGGGCTCCCACAGATACGCAGTATTTT. The encoded protein is CASRPRGAPTDTQYF.